The entry that follows covers one T cell receptor beta chain sequence. Its target is not known. Data came from immunoSEQ multiplex PCR; TCRdb stores just in-frame clones and leaves some out. The profile shows 440,000 or so clones, about 92% of them singletons. Specified treatment: about 20 received Ad26.COV2.S at low or high dose, single or two shots; roughly five received placebo; per-sample allocation not given. The study sampled participants on day 63 after the first vaccine or placebo injection. Recruitment in Boston yielded a donor of adult age, 18-55 years. Wuhan-strain SARS-CoV-2 spike was expressed by the Ad26 vector that made up the vaccine. The sample is drawn from a study of Ad26.COV2.S vaccination and SARS-CoV-2 variants. At the level of the study: Ad26.COV2.S given intramuscularly, once or twice 56 days apart.

Broader study findings: Vaccine and placebo groups showed comparable non-spike TCR breadth.

This TCR was sampled from a person between 18 and 65 years old who received the Ad26.COV2.S COVID-19 vaccine or a placebo. The source material was peripheral blood, sampled in a trial of Ad26.COV2.S vaccine versus placebo.

The DNA of the CDR3 is TGTGCCACCAGCGACCCGGGACAGGGGTCCCGCGAGCAGTACTTC. Amino acid sequence: CATSDPGQGSREQYF. The chain recombines TRBV24-1 with TRBJ2-7, with 10 bases matching TRBD1. V was pared by 7 bases and J by 6 bases, with 11 bases of the junction left unmatched. This CDR3 has 15 residues. Germline V gene sequence: CDR1 KGHDR, CDR2 SFDVKD.